This T cell receptor (beta chain) was obtained from a study of T cell responses to AZD1222 COVID-19 vaccine (dated by TCRdb to 2020 to 2023). Turning to the overall study: TCR sequencing covered over 230 trial participants: 207 given two doses of AZD1222 and 26 given two doses of MenACWY control vaccine. Trial participants were enrolled into age subgroups of 18-55, 56-69 and 70-plus years, which contained around 150, 28 and 57 TCR-sequenced participants, respectively.

As to this clone: Its specific antigen is unknown. No clone much larger than this one lies a single base away; base qualities are absent.

The CDR3 regions of human TCRbeta chains were subjected to immunosequencing. Concerning the study's data processing: Repertoire TCRs were checked for matches against a reference library of SARS-CoV-2-specific TCRs that had been generated using the MIRA antigen-specificity platform. Breadth was defined as the fraction of unique TCRs that were SARS-CoV-2-associated, and depth was defined as the fraction of total T cells that were SARS-CoV-2-associated. Using the MIRA data, each spike-specific TCR was mapped to the spike region that the TCR reacts to and placed in a CD4 or CD8 class. Log10-transformed breadth and depth values were compared by one-way ANOVA with Sidak's multiple comparisons tests. What TCRdb holds here is the immuneACCESS table cut down to in-frame rearrangements. Part of the clones is not present; checked against another copy, under half of the missing clones reflect an unresolved V gene, and the others are unexplained. V and J calls and clone size are as listed in that table; D and trimming were resolved from the DNA. This sample lists about 81,000 clones; around 93% were detected once. Clones ranked in the top ten supply 6.5% to 9.5% of the sample.

The CDR3 sequence holds 14 residues, the cysteine and phenylalanine included. Only CDR3 DNA is held: 42 bases, read in frame from base 1. Relative to germline, V is 8 bases shorter and J is 1 base shorter, with 14 bases between their ends. From a lookup of the germline V gene, CDR1 and CDR2 are MDHEN and SYDVKM. The time point label, as the study defines it: about 28 days (+/-7) after the second vaccine dose. AZD1222 recipients with second doses at about 4 weeks or about 12 weeks were pooled, because spike-specific TCR depth and breadth did not differ between schedules. Samples from vaccinated people were obtained from the UK trials COV001 and COV002, which included a single-blind randomized controlled phase 2/3 trial of AZD1222 (ChAdOx1 nCoV-19) in healthy adults. Trial participant PBMC samples were collected at day 0 and day 28 after the second dose for TCRbeta chain sequencing. Results the study describes overall, beyond this receptor: No day 14 peak-response samples were available, so repertoires were characterized only after the peak T cell response. The whole spike protein was spanned by vaccine-associated CD4 TCRs, and dominant responses were seen in regions 160-218 and 743-854. Most participants were white British and females outnumbered males, and the authors suggested that clonal diversity may have been underestimated. Reportedly, close to half of the unique spike-specific TCRs recognized epitopes lying outside the regions that are mutated in the B.1.351 and B.1.1.7 variants. The 56-69-year group was small, and its depth increase did not reach significance, likely because of low power. Conclusions about previously exposed vaccinees are limited, since just five or six AZD1222 recipients were seropositive for SARS-CoV-2 at baseline. After two AZD1222 doses, both the breadth and the depth of spike-specific TCRs were significantly higher than at day 0 and than in MenACWY recipients.

The material sequenced was peripheral blood, taken 28 days after the second AZD1222 dose. The chain employs TRBV28 and TRBJ1-1; the D gene is possibly TRBD1, with 5 bases matching. The clonotype was recovered from an adult who received the AZD1222 COVID-19 vaccine. The DNA reads as follows: TGTGCCAGCCCCCCCGCGGGGGAGAACACTGAAGCTTTCTTT. This gives the protein CASPPAGENTEAFF.